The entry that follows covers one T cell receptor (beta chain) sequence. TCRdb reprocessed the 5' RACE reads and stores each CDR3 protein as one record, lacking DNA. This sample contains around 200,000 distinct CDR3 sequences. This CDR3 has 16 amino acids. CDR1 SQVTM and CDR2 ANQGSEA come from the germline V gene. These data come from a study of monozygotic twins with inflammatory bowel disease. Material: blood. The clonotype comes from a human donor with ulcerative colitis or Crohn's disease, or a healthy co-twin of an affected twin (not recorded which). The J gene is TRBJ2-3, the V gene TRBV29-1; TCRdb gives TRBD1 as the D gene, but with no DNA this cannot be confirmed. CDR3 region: CSGAVRDRGRSDTQYF.